The clone carrying this TCR beta chain appeared once. These data belong to a study of blood T cell repertoires in COVID-19. Study-wide context: In each case, the material was cDNA or gDNA derived from T cells, B-cell-depleted T cells, or PBMCs.

V lost 2 bases and J 6 bases, leaving 10 bases between the germline ends. The CDR3 is 13 residues long. The germline CDR1 and CDR2 sequences are SEHNR and FQNEAQ (reference sequence). Methods used by the authors: Estimation of nucleated cell counts relied on the amplification of reference gene primers. Sequencing was performed with immunoSEQ multiplex PCR; in TCRdb, only in-frame clones are kept and a portion is missing. Clone size and the V and J calls come from that table; the DNA yielded D and trimming. This table holds about 250,000 clones, 70% to 90% found once. The chain carries TRBV7-9 and TRBJ1-1; D unclear. This clonotype was obtained from a woman aged 55-70 years with active or convalescent COVID-19. Sequenced input: peripheral blood. The CDR3 DNA follows: TGTGCCAGCAGCTTACAACTGAGCCCTGAAGCTTTCTTT. Translating gives CASSLQLSPEAFF.